A single sample is the source of the 18 T cell receptor beta chains below, sequenced in a study of T cells in Graves' hyperthyroidism and ophthalmopathy. From RNA transcripts, TCR beta CDR3 regions were amplified. First-round RT-PCR with HTBI primers amplified the TCR CDR3 region. TCRdb recomputed calls from the multiplex PCR reads with MiXCR, one row per CDR3 protein. Seen here are some 560,000 distinct CDR3 sequences, around 15% observed once, and the top ten hold about 14%. Sequencing input: blood. The receptors here all came from a woman aged 40-49 years with Graves' hyperthyroidism.

This clonotype has ten or more counts. The gene calls are TRBV7-3 and TRBJ2-2; D ambiguous. This CDR3 is built from 14 residues. V gave up 0 bases and J gave up 5 bases, with 7 bases separating them. The germline CDR1 and CDR2 sequences are SGHTA and FQGTGA. CDR3: CASSLTMGTGELFF. The CDR3 region has the DNA TGTGCCAGCAGCTTAACGATGGGAACCGGGGAGCTGTTTTTT.

This rearrangement joins TRBV27 to TRBJ1-2, with D hard to call. CDR3 length: 13 residues. Germline CDR1 is MNHEY and CDR2 is SMNVEV (reference sequence). The ends were cut back, 5 bases at V and 4 bases at J, with 11 bases in the middle. This CDR3 reads CASSESQLYGYTF. The CDR3 coding sequence is TGTGCCAGCAGTGAGTCCCAGCTCTATGGCTACACCTTC.

The genes are TRBV29-1 and TRBJ1-5; the match to TRBD1 covers 9 bases. This CDR3 is 13 amino acids long. The junction had 4 bases not matched to a gene; V was cut back by 4 bases and J by 6 bases. Germline loops: CDR1 SQVTM, CDR2 ANQGSEA. The CDR3 region has the DNA TGCAGCGTTGTTGCGGACAGGGGTCAGCCCCAGCATTTT. It encodes CSVVADRGQPQHF.

Ten or more counts support this clonotype. This sequence joins TRBV7-2 and TRBJ1-4; a weak D match, TRBD1 (5 bases). V was shortened by 5 bases and J by 1 base, with 17 bases between the two germline ends. The CDR3 is made up of 17 amino acids. Germline assignment: CDR1 SGHTA and CDR2 FQGNSA. The CDR3 bases are TGTGCCAGCAGCCTTATTAGGGGCCAGGGAACTAATGAAAAACTGTTTTTT. Amino acids: CASSLIRGQGTNEKLFF.

This clonotype has a count of ten or more. The chain links TRBV7-2 to TRBJ1-3; TRBD1 matches at 7 bases. The V gene's germline CDR1 is SGHTA and CDR2 FQGNSA. V shed 5 bases and J 0 bases; nucleotides not matched to a gene: 7. This CDR3 spans 16 amino acids. The CDR3 reads CASSTRQGYSGNTIYF. CDR3 in DNA: TGTGCCAGCAGCACCCGACAGGGATACTCTGGAAACACCATATATTTT.

This clonotype has at least ten counts. This rearrangement joins TRBV27 to TRBJ2-2, with D maybe TRBD1 (5 bases). This CDR3 region has 14 residues. Germline loops: CDR1 MNHEY, CDR2 SMNVEV (reference sequence). Trimming removed 5 bases from V and 0 bases from J, with 7 bases in between. The CDR3 sequence: CASSVTANTGELFF. The CDR3, as DNA: TGTGCCAGCAGTGTGACAGCGAACACCGGGGAGCTGTTTTTT.

This clonotype was recorded at least ten times. The chain has TRBV11-2 and TRBJ2-1, with D possibly being TRBD2 (5 bases). The V gene's germline CDR1 is SGHAT and CDR2 FQNNGV. V lost 5 bases and J 5 bases, leaving 16 bases between the germline ends. This CDR3 is 15 amino acids long. CDR3: CASSLDWATNNEQFF. The CDR3 DNA is TGTGCCAGCAGCCTGGACTGGGCGACGAACAATGAGCAGTTCTTC.

Many counts were recorded for this clonotype. The chain carries TRBV28 and TRBJ2-1; 8 nucleotides agree with TRBD2. This CDR3 is 17 amino acids long. Germline V lookup: CDR1 MDHEN, CDR2 SYDVKM. Trimming removed 2 bases from V and 10 bases from J; junction bases left unmatched: 16. The DNA for the CDR3 is TGTGCCAGCAGTTTAGGTGGGGCGGCTAGCGGGTTGGTGGAGCAGTTCTTC. As protein: CASSLGGAASGLVEQFF.

This clonotype was counted at least ten times. This chain links TRBV12-5 with TRBJ1-5, with TRBD1 identical over 10 bases. CDR1 is LGHNT, CDR2 FRNRAP, per germline. Trimming at V came to 4 bases and at J to 5 bases, leaving 8 bases not matched to a gene. The CDR3 is 16 amino acids. CDR3 DNA: TGTGCTAGTGGTTCTGAAGGGACAGGGGTCGATCAGCCCCAGCATTTT. Translation gives CASGSEGTGVDQPQHF.

This clonotype occurred many times. The chain is built from TRBV27 and TRBJ1-2; D call uncertain. The V end lost 0 bases, the J end lost 5 bases, and 7 bases lay between the germline ends. CDR1 MNHEY and CDR2 SMNVEV come from the germline V gene (reference sequence). The length of the CDR3 is 13 residues. The DNA of the CDR3 is TGTGCCAGCAGTTTATCGGGGAGTTATGGCTACACCTTC. As protein: CASSLSGSYGYTF.

As concerns this clonotype: A much larger clone sits a single nucleotide away, making a read error possible. Likely a read error: the CDR3 ends without its conserved phenylalanine or tryptophan. The chain carries TRBV5-5 and TRBJ1-4; D is unresolved. In germline, CDR1 is SGHKS, CDR2 YYEKEE (reference sequence). The V and J ends lost 6 bases and 0 bases respectively, with 9 bases between them. CDR3 length: 14 amino acids. CDR3 region: CASNSYTTNEKLFS. The DNA of the CDR3 is TGTGCCAGCAACTCATATACAACTAATGAAAAACTGTTTTCT.

The chain uses TRBV6-1 and TRBJ2-3, with TRBD2 matching 9 bases. The CDR3 runs to 15 residues. CDR1 and CDR2 from the germline V gene are MNHNS and SASEGT. The J segment lost 0 bases and the V segment lost 7 bases, leaving 5 bases of the junction unmatched. The CDR3 nucleotides are TGTGCCAGCACCCCTAGCGGGATTAGCACAGATACGCAGTATTTT. It encodes CASTPSGISTDTQYF.

In its sample, this clonotype was seen many times. The genes are TRBV7-9 and TRBJ2-7; TRBD1 matches 8 bases. Per the germline V gene, CDR1 is SEHNR and CDR2 is FQNEAQ (reference sequence). The CDR3 has 14 residues. J lost 5 bases, V lost 7 bases, and 10 bases had no gene match. Written as DNA, the CDR3 is TGTGCCAGCACTCCTCAGGGGGCAATCCACGAGCAGTACTTC. Residues: CASTPQGAIHEQYF.

This clonotype has a handful of counts. This chain connects TRBV11-3 to TRBJ2-1; TRBD1 matches 10 bases. V shed 5 bases, J shed 7 bases, and the junction held 5 bases outside the gene matches. CDR1 SGHNT and CDR2 YENEEA come from the germline V gene. The CDR3 consists of 14 residues. CDR3 bases: TGTGCCAGCAGCGTGCCGGGACAGGGGAATGAGCAGTTCTTC. Translating it yields CASSVPGQGNEQFF.

The rearrangement links TRBV7-8 to TRBJ2-7, with 9 bases lining up with TRBD2. CDR3 length: 17 amino acids. Trimming cost V 1 base and J 0 bases; bases outside gene matches: 7. CDR1 and CDR2 (germline): SGHVS, FQNEAQ. The CDR3 region is CASSLVAGGPSSYEQYF. The CDR3 DNA reads as TGTGCCAGCAGCTTAGTCGCGGGAGGGCCAAGCTCCTACGAGCAGTACTTC.

This clonotype was observed at least ten times. The CDR3 region is CASSPARYNEQFF. As DNA, the CDR3 is TGTGCCAGCTCACCCGCCCGCTACAATGAGCAGTTCTTC. J is TRBJ2-1 and V is TRBV18; no reliable D call. This CDR3 is built from 13 residues. From germline, CDR1 is KGHSH and CDR2 LQKENI. Deletions cut 3 bases from V and 3 bases from J, with 6 bases between.

The sample holds a few counts of this clonotype. Mismatch with germline at one junction end may stem from a read error. The chain has TRBV9 and TRBJ2-1; D uncertain. Germline loops: CDR1 SGDLS, CDR2 YYNGEE. The CDR3 loop spans 14 amino acids. The CDR3 nucleotides are TGTGCCAGCAGCGTAGGGTTATCCTACAATGAGCAGTTCTTT. This encodes CASSVGLSYNEQFF.

This clonotype occurred many times. The chain couples TRBV6-2 or TRBV6-3 to TRBJ2-1; 9 bases match TRBD2. The germline CDR1 and CDR2 sequences are MNHEY and SVGEGT. V lost 0 bases and J lost 2; bases outside the gene matches: 5. The CDR3 loop spans 17 amino acids. CDR3 protein: CASSYSTSGSTYNEQFF. The DNA of the CDR3 is TGTGCCAGCAGTTACTCGACTAGCGGTAGTACCTACAATGAGCAGTTCTTC.